The rows below give T cell receptor beta chains drawn from one sample of a study of chemoradiotherapy in HPV16-positive cancers. The table came from immunoSEQ multiplex PCR; TCRdb's copy has only in-frame clones and leaves some out. The sample contains approximately 20,000 clones, about 90% of which appear only once. Sequenced here: blood, sampled from a patient who underwent chemoradiotherapy. The source is a human donor with HPV-associated anogenital cancer. CDR3s include the opening cysteine and the closing phenylalanine or tryptophan. The D gene is left open where the match is weak. Some rows mark clone size as missing; the rest say once, few, many or name a class of expanded clone.

j_gene,abundance,v_gene,d_gene,CDR3aa,CDR3nt
TRBJ1-6,few,TRBV6-5,TRBD1,CASYRGYNSPLHF,TGTGCCAGTTACAGGGGCTATAATTCACCCCTCCACTTT
TRBJ1-6,NA,TRBV7-9,NA,CASRSRDPKTGSPLHF,TGTGCCAGCAGATCCCGGGACCCCAAAACGGGTTCACCCCTCCACTTT
TRBJ2-7,NA,TRBV5-1,NA,CASSLDGSYEQYF,TGCGCCAGCAGCTTGGATGGGTCCTACGAGCAGTACTTC
TRBJ1-2,once,TRBV5-1,NA,CASRYRVGYGYTF,TGCGCCAGCAGATACAGGGTTGGCTATGGCTACACCTTC
TRBJ2-7,NA,TRBV5-8,TRBD2,CASSLEAGGYEQYF,TGTGCCAGCAGCTTGGAGGCGGGAGGTTACGAGCAGTACTTC
TRBJ2-7,NA,TRBV6-5,TRBD2,CASSLGTSGNEQYF,TGTGCCAGCAGCCTCGGGACTAGCGGAAACGAGCAGTACTTC
TRBJ1-1,NA,TRBV5-8,NA,CASSRRLGARNTEAFF,TGTGCCAGCAGCCGCCGGCTGGGGGCAAGGAACACTGAAGCTTTCTTT
TRBJ2-7,NA,TRBV5-1,TRBD2,CASSLVTSGTHEQYF,TGCGCCAGCAGCTTAGTCACTAGCGGGACCCACGAGCAGTACTTC
TRBJ1-5,NA,TRBV19,TRBD1,CASIPSGTGWNRGNQPQHF,TGTGCCAGTATCCCCTCCGGGACAGGGTGGAACCGGGGCAATCAGCCCCAGCATTTT
TRBJ1-2,NA,TRBV19,NA,CASCRDPCYGYTF,TGTGCCAGTTGCCGGGACCCATGCTATGGCTACACCTTC
TRBJ1-2,once,TRBV6-5,NA,CASSYSKGNYGYTF,TGTGCCAGCAGTTACTCTAAAGGAAACTATGGCTACACCTTC
TRBJ2-4,NA,TRBV30,TRBD1,CAWKLAGGNIQYF,TGTGCCTGGAAGTTGGCAGGGGGTAACATTCAGTACTTC
TRBJ2-3,NA,TRBV27,NA,CASSIIAASTDTQYF,TGTGCCAGCAGTATAATAGCGGCTAGCACAGATACGCAGTATTTT
TRBJ2-3,NA,TRBV4-3,TRBD2,CASSQDRTSGRARNTQYF,TGCGCCAGCAGCCAAGATAGGACGAGCGGGAGGGCCCGGAATACGCAGTATTTT
TRBJ2-2,NA,TRBV14,TRBD1,CASSRQGPTNTGELFF,TGTGCCAGCAGCCGACAGGGGCCGACGAACACCGGGGAGCTGTTTTTT
TRBJ2-7,NA,TRBV10-3,NA,CAISELEGALLGQYF,TGTGCCATCAGTGAGTTGGAGGGGGCGCTTCTTGGGCAGTACTTC
TRBJ1-1,NA,TRBV9,TRBD1,CASSATQGAHTEAFF,TGTGCCAGCAGCGCCACCCAGGGGGCTCATACTGAAGCTTTCTTT
TRBJ2-7,NA,TRBV7-8,TRBD1,CASSLGTGLNYEQYF,TGTGCCAGCAGCTTAGGGACAGGGCTAAACTACGAGCAGTACTTC
TRBJ1-3,NA,TRBV6-1,NA,CATQVGGRNTIYF,TGTGCCACCCAGGTGGGTGGAAGAAACACCATATATTTT
TRBJ2-3,NA,TRBV9,NA,CASSASRTVSTDTQYF,TGTGCCAGCAGCGCAAGCAGGACGGTTAGCACAGATACGCAGTATTTT
TRBJ1-1,few,TRBV6-6,TRBD1,CASREQGEIAEAFF,TGTGCCAGCAGGGAACAGGGGGAGATCGCTGAAGCTTTCTTT
TRBJ2-1,NA,TRBV11-3,NA,CASGGGPGENEQFF,TGTGCCAGCGGCGGGGGCCCAGGGGAAAATGAGCAGTTCTTC
TRBJ2-7,NA,TRBV6-1,TRBD2,CASSGGAGAGYEQYF,TGTGCCAGCAGTGGCGGAGCGGGAGCGGGGTACGAGCAGTACTTC
TRBJ2-2,NA,TRBV18,TRBD2,CASSPAGASGELFF,TGTGCCAGCTCACCGGCGGGAGCCTCCGGGGAGCTGTTTTTT
TRBJ2-7,NA,TRBV10-2,TRBD1,CASSEDRVLYEQYF,TGCGCCAGCAGTGAAGACAGGGTACTCTACGAGCAGTACTTC
TRBJ2-7,NA,TRBV6-6,NA,CASSYSMGLDEQYF,TGTGCCAGCAGTTACTCGATGGGTTTAGACGAGCAGTACTTC
TRBJ2-3,NA,TRBV21-1,NA,CASSPWEASGTDTQYF,TGTGCCAGCAGCCCATGGGAGGCTAGCGGCACAGATACGCAGTATTTT